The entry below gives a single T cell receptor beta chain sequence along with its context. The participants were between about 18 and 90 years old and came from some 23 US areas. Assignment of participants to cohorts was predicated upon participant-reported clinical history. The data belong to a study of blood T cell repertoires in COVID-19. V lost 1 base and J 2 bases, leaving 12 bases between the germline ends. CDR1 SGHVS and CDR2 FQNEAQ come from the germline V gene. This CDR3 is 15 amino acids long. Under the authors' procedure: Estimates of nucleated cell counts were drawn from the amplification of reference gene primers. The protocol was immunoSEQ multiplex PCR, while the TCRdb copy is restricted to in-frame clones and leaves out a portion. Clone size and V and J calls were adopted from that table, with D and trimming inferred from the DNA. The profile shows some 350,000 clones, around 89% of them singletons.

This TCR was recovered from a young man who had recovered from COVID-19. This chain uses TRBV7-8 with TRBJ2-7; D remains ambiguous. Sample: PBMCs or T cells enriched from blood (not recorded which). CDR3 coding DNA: TGTGCCAGCAGCTTAGTTTACTCAGGAACCTACGAGCAGTACTTC. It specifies CASSLVYSGTYEQYF.